This T cell receptor beta chain was sequenced for a study of tumor and adjacent non-tumor tissue in lung cancer. The template was RNA from unsorted bulk tissue. The CDR3 contains 17 residues. Germline CDR1 reads SGHAT; CDR2 reads FQNNGV. A modified ARM-PCR protocol with three rounds of nested PCR amplified TCRbeta. TCRdb re-derived calls from the multiplex PCR reads in MiXCR, one entry per CDR3 protein. This sample has fewer than 130,000 distinct CDR3 sequences; about 80% occur once, and the top ten carry roughly 20%. Concerning this clonotype itself: One end of the junction is discordant with germline, which a read error may explain.

Sequencing was carried out using lung tumor tissue. The sequence was obtained from a man between 65 and 85 years old with non-small cell lung cancer. V and J are TRBV11-2 and TRBJ2-3, with 9 bases fitting TRBD2. CDR3 loop: CANSLDLAGRITDSQYF. The CDR3 DNA reads as TGTGCCAATAGCTTAGATCTAGCGGGACGAATCACAGATTCGCAGTATTTT.